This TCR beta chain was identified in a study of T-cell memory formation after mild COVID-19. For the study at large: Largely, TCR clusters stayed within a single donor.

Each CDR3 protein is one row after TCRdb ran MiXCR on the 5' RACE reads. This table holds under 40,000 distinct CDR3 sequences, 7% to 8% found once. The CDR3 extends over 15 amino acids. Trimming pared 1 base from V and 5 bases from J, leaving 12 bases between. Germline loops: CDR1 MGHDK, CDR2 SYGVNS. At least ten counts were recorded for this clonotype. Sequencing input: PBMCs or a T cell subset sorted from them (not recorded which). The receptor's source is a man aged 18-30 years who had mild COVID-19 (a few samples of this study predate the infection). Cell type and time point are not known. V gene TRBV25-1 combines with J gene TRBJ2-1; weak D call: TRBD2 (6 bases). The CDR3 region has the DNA TGTGCCAGCAGTGAATTCCGGGGGAGAAACAATGAGCAGTTCTTC. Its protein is CASSEFRGRNNEQFF.